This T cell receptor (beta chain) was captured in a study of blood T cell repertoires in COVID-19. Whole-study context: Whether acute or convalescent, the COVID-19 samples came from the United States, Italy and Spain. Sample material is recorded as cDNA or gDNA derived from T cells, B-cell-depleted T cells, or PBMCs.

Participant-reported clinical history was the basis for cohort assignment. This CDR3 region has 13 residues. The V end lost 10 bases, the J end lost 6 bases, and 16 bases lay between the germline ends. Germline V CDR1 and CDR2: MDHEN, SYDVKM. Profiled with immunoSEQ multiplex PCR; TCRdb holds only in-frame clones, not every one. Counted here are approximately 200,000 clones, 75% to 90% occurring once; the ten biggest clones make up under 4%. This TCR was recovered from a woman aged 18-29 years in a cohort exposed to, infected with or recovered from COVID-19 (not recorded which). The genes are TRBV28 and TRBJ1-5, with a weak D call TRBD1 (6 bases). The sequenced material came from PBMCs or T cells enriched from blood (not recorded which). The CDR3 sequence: CATGSGGVQPQHF. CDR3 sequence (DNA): TGTGCCACAGGCTCGGGGGGCGTTCAGCCCCAGCATTTT.